A selection of T cell receptor beta chains follows, all from one sample in a study of shared clonotypes between healthy human individuals. Profiled with immunoSEQ multiplex PCR; TCRdb holds only in-frame clones, not every one. This sample has 500,000 to 550,000 clones, with 90% to 96% found just once. Source material: naive CD4+ T cells sorted from blood. The receptors here all came from a woman younger than 45 in good health. CDR3s include the opening cysteine and the closing phenylalanine or tryptophan. The order of the fields is D gene, V gene, clone size, J gene, CDR3 DNA, CDR3 protein. The D gene is left open where the match is weak. Clone sizes are given selectively: once, few, many, or a class where the clone is expanded.

-	TRBV2	-	TRBJ2-1	TGTGCCAGCAGTGAAGACAGTAACAATGAGCAGTTCTTC	CASSEDSNNEQFF
-	TRBV19	once	TRBJ2-1	TGTGCCAGTACGGACGGGCAGCGGTACTCCCCTGAGCAGTTCTTC	CASTDGQRYSPEQFF
-	TRBV20-1	-	TRBJ2-7	TGCAGTGCTAGAGATAGGCTCGAGCAGTACTTC	CSARDRLEQYF
-	TRBV4-1	-	TRBJ1-4	TGCGCCAGCAGCCAGGCCTCGACTGCAACTAATGAAAAACTGTTTTTT	CASSQASTATNEKLFF
-	TRBV29-1	-	TRBJ2-1	TGCAGCGTAGGGGAATCGAATGAGCAGTTCTTC	CSVGESNEQFF
TRBD2	TRBV28	-	TRBJ2-1	TGTGCCACCCGACTAGCGGAATACAATGAGCAGTTCTTC	CATRLAEYNEQFF
-	TRBV18	once	TRBJ2-3	TGTGCCAGCTCTACCTATCCAACCCGCACAGATACGCAGTATTTT	CASSTYPTRTDTQYF
-	TRBV7-9	-	TRBJ2-3	TGTGCCAGCAGGTGGGCAGATACGCAGTATTTT	CASRWADTQYF
TRBD1	TRBV28	-	TRBJ1-2	TGTGCCAGCAGGCATCGGGTATGGAGGGGGCTCCACTATGGCTACACCTTC	CASRHRVWRGLHYGYTF
TRBD1	TRBV7-2	-	TRBJ2-2	TGTGCCAGCAGCTCAGATCAGGGGGCAACCGGGGAGCTGTTTTTT	CASSSDQGATGELFF
-	TRBV6-5	-	TRBJ2-1	TGTGCCAGCAGTTACCGGGTGAACTCCTACAATGAGCAGTTCTTC	CASSYRVNSYNEQFF
-	TRBV5-1	once	TRBJ2-7	TGCGCCAGCCGCGGGGGCGTCCTCTCCTACGAGCAGTACTTC	CASRGGVLSYEQYF
-	TRBV4-1	-	TRBJ1-1	TGCGCCAGCAGCCAAGGAGTGAACACTGAAGCTTTCTTT	CASSQGVNTEAFF
-	TRBV5-1	-	TRBJ2-5	TGCGCCAGCAGCTTGGGACAGGACCAAGAGACCCAGTACTTC	CASSLGQDQETQYF
-	TRBV19	-	TRBJ2-2	TGTGCCAGTAGTATTCAGGTCACCGGGGAGCTGTTTTTT	CASSIQVTGELFF
TRBD2	TRBV4-1	-	TRBJ2-1	TGCGCCAGCAGCAAAGGGGCTAGCGGGAGGTCCTACAATGAGCAGTTCTTC	CASSKGASGRSYNEQFF
-	TRBV2	-	TRBJ2-7	TGTGCCAGCAGTGCGCTGTGGGGAGGCGGCTACGAGCAGTACTTC	CASSALWGGGYEQYF
-	TRBV30	-	TRBJ1-2	TGTGCCTGGAGTGTACTGTTCTATGGCTACACCTTC	CAWSVLFYGYTF
TRBD1	TRBV28	-	TRBJ2-5	TGTGCCAGCATCAAACAGGGGGGTTTTGTTGGGACCCAGTACTTC	CASIKQGGFVGTQYF
-	TRBV28	-	TRBJ1-5	TGTGCCAGCAGCCGCCCCGGGGGGCGGCAGAGCAATCAGCCCCAGCATTTT	CASSRPGGRQSNQPQHF
TRBD1	TRBV6-1	-	TRBJ2-7	TGTGCCAGCGGGGAGCGACAGGGCCGCGAGCAGTACTTC	CASGERQGREQYF
-	TRBV7-3	-	TRBJ2-3	TGTGCCAGCAGCTTAAATCCTGCGACAGATACGCAGTATTTT	CASSLNPATDTQYF
TRBD2	TRBV20-1	-	TRBJ2-5	TGCAGTGCTAGAGGGACTAGCTCGCAGTACTTC	CSARGTSSQYF
TRBD1	TRBV6-1	-	TRBJ1-2	TGTGCCAGCAACTGGGGACAGGGGGATTATGGCTACACCTTC	CASNWGQGDYGYTF
-	TRBV20-1	-	TRBJ2-1	TGCAGTGCTAGAGAGGGGAATGAGCAGTTCTTC	CSAREGNEQFF
TRBD2	TRBV6-1	-	TRBJ2-1	TGTGCCAGCAGCGAAATCGGGGCGGGAGGAGAAAATGAGCAGTTCTTC	CASSEIGAGGENEQFF
TRBD2	TRBV27	-	TRBJ2-7	TGTGCCAGCAGTACCCTAGCGGGAGAGATGAACTACGAGCAGTACTTC	CASSTLAGEMNYEQYF
-	TRBV28	few	TRBJ1-5	TGTGCCAGCACCCGGACGGGAGAGCCCCAGCATTTT	CASTRTGEPQHF
-	TRBV27	-	TRBJ1-1	TGTGCCAGCAGTTTGGCGGGAACTTTGAACACTGAAGCTTTCTTT	CASSLAGTLNTEAFF
-	TRBV28	-	TRBJ1-6	TGTGCCAGCATCCCCGGGACAACTAATTCACCCCTCCACTTT	CASIPGTTNSPLHF
TRBD2	TRBV19	-	TRBJ2-2	TGTGCCAGTAATGTTATAGCGGGAGGGCCGTGGACCGGGGAGCTGTTTTTT	CASNVIAGGPWTGELFF
-	TRBV10-3	-	TRBJ2-2	TGTGCCAGCAGACAGGAGAACACCGGGGAGCTGTTTTTT	CASRQENTGELFF
-	TRBV7-9	-	TRBJ2-1	TGTGCCAGCAGCTTAACGGGGTACAATGAGCAGTTCTTC	CASSLTGYNEQFF
TRBD1	TRBV5-4	-	TRBJ1-2	TGTGCCAGCAGATTGGACAGGGATGATGGCTACACCTTC	CASRLDRDDGYTF
-	TRBV5-1	-	TRBJ2-7	TGCGCCAGCAGTGGGGGAAGGCAGGGGAGGACCTACGAGCAGTACTTC	CASSGGRQGRTYEQYF
-	TRBV4-1	-	TRBJ2-7	TGCGCCAGCAGCCAAGTTACAGGGATGTACGAGCAGTACTTC	CASSQVTGMYEQYF
TRBD2	TRBV14	-	TRBJ2-5	TGTGCCAGCAGCCAGGGACTAGAGGAGACCCAGTACTTC	CASSQGLEETQYF
-	TRBV6-5	-	TRBJ2-1	TGTGCCAGCAGTTACAAAACGTTACAGTTCTTC	CASSYKTLQFF
-	TRBV6-5	-	TRBJ2-7	TGTGCCAGCAGTTACTCGTCTGGGGCGCTGGAAGAGCAGTACTTC	CASSYSSGALEEQYF
-	TRBV19	-	TRBJ2-7	TGTGCCAGTAGGCGGCAGGACGACTCCTACGAGCAGTACTTC	CASRRQDDSYEQYF
TRBD1	TRBV27	-	TRBJ2-7	TGTGCCAGCGGCCGGGACAGGGGGCCTGACCCCTCCTACGAGCAGTACTTC	CASGRDRGPDPSYEQYF
-	TRBV19	-	TRBJ2-7	TGTGCCAGTAGTTCACAGAGAAACTACGAGCAGTACTTC	CASSSQRNYEQYF
-	TRBV29-1	-	TRBJ1-1	TGCAGCGTTGGCCGGCGCCTAGGCGACACTGAAGCTTTCTTT	CSVGRRLGDTEAFF
TRBD1	TRBV6-1	-	TRBJ2-7	TGTGCCAGCAATTCAGCGACAGGGAGCTCCTACGAGCAGTACTTC	CASNSATGSSYEQYF
TRBD2	TRBV5-4	-	TRBJ2-2	TGTGCCAGCAGCTCGTCGGGGGGGAACACCGGGGAGCTGTTTTTT	CASSSSGGNTGELFF
-	TRBV28	-	TRBJ2-7	TGTGCCAGCAGTAAAAGTATCATCTCCTACGAGCAGTACTTC	CASSKSIISYEQYF
-	TRBV4-1	-	TRBJ2-4	TGCGCCAGCAGCCAAGTTCTAGCCAAAAACATTCAGTACTTC	CASSQVLAKNIQYF
-	TRBV5-1	-	TRBJ2-7	TGCGCCAGCAGCTGGGGTCCCTCGGGGGTGATGAACGAGCAGTACTTC	CASSWGPSGVMNEQYF
-	TRBV6-6	-	TRBJ1-1	TGTGCCAGCAGTTTTTCGGACAGAGGAGGTGAAGCTTTCTTT	CASSFSDRGGEAFF
TRBD1	TRBV18	-	TRBJ2-7	TGTGCCAGCTCGCCTACAGGGGGCGCTTCCTACGAGCAGTACTTC	CASSPTGGASYEQYF
-	TRBV6-4	-	TRBJ1-2	TGTGCCAGCAGTGACGGACCCTCCTATGGCTACACCTTC	CASSDGPSYGYTF
-	TRBV15	-	TRBJ1-3	TGTGCCACCACCGACCGCCGGGCCTTCTCTGGAAACACCATATATTTT	CATTDRRAFSGNTIYF
-	TRBV28	-	TRBJ2-4	TGTGCCAGCAGAGTGGCGGGATTTTTCAAAAACATTCAGTACTTC	CASRVAGFFKNIQYF